This TCR beta chain was retrieved from a study of OX40 agonist ivuxolimab in advanced cancers. Turning to the study itself: Patients received intravenous ivuxolimab every 2 weeks at 0.01 to 10 mg/kg.

Study-wide findings and caveats: At doses 0.1 to 3.0 mg/kg, CD4+ and CD8+ clones expanded. Average numbers of expanded clones were greater in CD8+ T cells than in CD4+.

V was cut by 0 bases and J by 1 base, with 8 bases left in between. Germline V CDR1 and CDR2: SGDLS, YYNGEE. The CDR3 runs 15 residues. Some clones are missing from TCRdb's copy, which holds only in-frame ones; the method was immunoSEQ multiplex PCR. The data hold tens of thousands of clones, with roughly 89% observed a single time. On this clone: What it recognizes is unknown.

The sequence derives from an adult with an advanced solid tumor such as melanoma, head and neck, liver or kidney cancer. The genes are TRBV9 and TRBJ1-5; no clear D. Sequenced here: CD4+ or CD8+ T cells sorted from blood, sampled in a trial of the OX40 agonist ivuxolimab. As DNA, the CDR3 is TGTGCCAGCAGCGTAGGAGTGGGGAGCAATCAGCCCCAGCATTTT. It specifies CASSVGVGSNQPQHF. The entire variable domain, with the rest obtained from reference TRBV9 and TRBJ1-5, is as follows: DSGVTQTPKHLITATGQRVTLRCSPRSGDLSVYWYQQSLDQGLQFLIQYYNGEERAKGNILERFSAQQFPDLHSELNLSSLELGDSALYFCASSVGVGSNQPQHFGDGTRLSIL.